This T cell receptor (beta chain) was retrieved from a study of Graves' ophthalmopathy and Graves' hyperthyroidism. General study results and limits: As the model predicted ophthalmopathy progression, it achieved a sensitivity of 55% to 71% and a specificity of around 73%.

RNA transcripts yielded amplified TCR beta CDR3 regions. Scientists carried out first-round RT-PCR using HTBI primers and then a second-round multiplex PCR. TCRdb reanalysed the multiplex PCR reads using MiXCR and keeps one entry per CDR3 protein. The profile shows approximately 380,000 distinct CDR3 sequences, over 20% of them singletons. On this clonotype: The antigen is not known.

CDR3 length: 13 residues. Trimming removed 7 bases at V and 3 bases at J, with 12 bases between. The germline V gene has CDR1 SNHLY and CDR2 FYNNEI. The sequenced sample was peripheral blood. This sequence was found in a woman aged 18-29 years with stable Graves' hyperthyroidism. The rearrangement links TRBV2 to TRBJ2-5, with no clear D. CDR3 sequence reads: CASTDDWEETQYF. In DNA, the CDR3 is TGTGCCAGCACCGACGACTGGGAAGAGACCCAGTACTTC.